The rows below give T cell receptor beta chains drawn from one sample of a study of OX40 agonist ivuxolimab in advanced cancers. Profiling relied on immunoSEQ multiplex PCR, and the TCRdb table lists in-frame clones only, not all of them. The sample shows some 41,000 clones, roughly 91% of them seen only once. The specimen comprised CD4+ or CD8+ T cells sorted from blood, sampled in a trial of the OX40 agonist ivuxolimab. The receptors here all came from an adult with an advanced solid tumor such as melanoma, head and neck, liver or kidney cancer. Both conserved end residues are part of each CDR3. Each record gives: V gene, clone size, J gene, D gene, CDR3 DNA, CDR3 protein. The D gene is left open where the match is weak. Size is stated for part of the rows, as once, few or many counts, or as a class when the clone is expanded.

V gene: TRBV5-1; clone size: NA; J gene: TRBJ2-2; D gene: NA; CDR3 DNA: TGCGCCAGCAGCTTGGGTAGGGGTACTACCGGGGAGCTGTTTTTT; CDR3 protein: CASSLGRGTTGELFF
V gene: TRBV10-3; clone size: NA; J gene: TRBJ2-1; D gene: NA; CDR3 DNA: TGTGCCACCACCCGGGACGCCCAATACAATGAGCAGTTCTTC; CDR3 protein: CATTRDAQYNEQFF
V gene: TRBV7-7; clone size: NA; J gene: TRBJ2-7; D gene: TRBD1; CDR3 DNA: TGTGCTAGCAGCTTAGAACAGGGGGTCTACGAGCAGTACTTC; CDR3 protein: CASSLEQGVYEQYF
V gene: TRBV11-2; clone size: NA; J gene: TRBJ1-1; D gene: NA; CDR3 DNA: TGTGCCAGCAGCCTCATAAGTCTCCGGATCCCGAACACTGAAGCTTTCTTT; CDR3 protein: CASSLISLRIPNTEAFF
V gene: TRBV7-9; clone size: NA; J gene: TRBJ2-1; D gene: NA; CDR3 DNA: TGTGCCAGCAGCCTGAGGGTCGTCTATCGGGGGTCCTACAATGAGCAGTTCTTC; CDR3 protein: CASSLRVVYRGSYNEQFF
V gene: TRBV6-1; clone size: NA; J gene: TRBJ2-1; D gene: TRBD2; CDR3 DNA: TGTGCCAGCAGCACGGGACTAGCCGTCAGCAATGAGCAGTTCTTC; CDR3 protein: CASSTGLAVSNEQFF
V gene: TRBV6-5; clone size: NA; J gene: TRBJ2-7; D gene: TRBD1; CDR3 DNA: TGTGCCGCCCAGACAGGGGGCAGGTACGAGCAGTACTTC; CDR3 protein: CAAQTGGRYEQYF
V gene: TRBV6-1; clone size: once; J gene: TRBJ1-1; D gene: TRBD1; CDR3 DNA: TGTGCCACGACACGGGACAGGGGTGAAGCTTTCTTT; CDR3 protein: CATTRDRGEAFF
V gene: TRBV28; clone size: NA; J gene: TRBJ2-5; D gene: NA; CDR3 DNA: TGTGCCAGCAGCCAAAGTAAAGGGTTGGGGACTCTAGAAGAGACCCAGTACTTC; CDR3 protein: CASSQSKGLGTLEETQYF
V gene: TRBV5-1; clone size: NA; J gene: TRBJ1-1; D gene: NA; CDR3 DNA: TGCGCCAGCAGCCCAGACAGAATGAACACTGAAGCTTTCTTT; CDR3 protein: CASSPDRMNTEAFF
V gene: TRBV5-5; clone size: NA; J gene: TRBJ2-7; D gene: NA; CDR3 DNA: TGTGCCAGCAGCTGGCTGGGGGGCGGGGTAACAACCTACGAGCAGTACTTC; CDR3 protein: CASSWLGGGVTTYEQYF
V gene: TRBV4-1; clone size: NA; J gene: TRBJ1-3; D gene: NA; CDR3 DNA: TGCGCCAGCAGCCCCGGGCAGCGCGGAAACACCATATATTTT; CDR3 protein: CASSPGQRGNTIYF
V gene: TRBV7-2; clone size: NA; J gene: TRBJ1-5; D gene: TRBD1; CDR3 DNA: TGTGCCAGCAGCTTAGACAGGGGTGACCAGCCCCAGCATTTT; CDR3 protein: CASSLDRGDQPQHF
V gene: TRBV5-1; clone size: NA; J gene: TRBJ2-2; D gene: TRBD1; CDR3 DNA: TGCGCCAGCAGCTCAGGGGGTTCGAACACCGGGGAGCTGTTTTTT; CDR3 protein: CASSSGGSNTGELFF
V gene: TRBV5-6; clone size: NA; J gene: TRBJ1-2; D gene: NA; CDR3 DNA: TGTGCCAGCAGCTTTACCGGGACAAGGGGTTCTGGTGGCTACACCTTC; CDR3 protein: CASSFTGTRGSGGYTF
V gene: TRBV11-3; clone size: NA; J gene: TRBJ2-1; D gene: TRBD1; CDR3 DNA: TGTGCCAGCAGCTTAGGGGCAGGGGGCTTCGACAATGAGCAGTTCTTC; CDR3 protein: CASSLGAGGFDNEQFF
V gene: TRBV5-1; clone size: NA; J gene: TRBJ1-2; D gene: TRBD1; CDR3 DNA: TGCGCCAGCAGCACGGGGACAGTTTATGGCTACACCTTC; CDR3 protein: CASSTGTVYGYTF
V gene: TRBV7-9; clone size: once; J gene: TRBJ1-2; D gene: TRBD1; CDR3 DNA: TGTGCCAGCAGCTTAGAGTGGTCGGCCCGGGACAGGGGGTTATATGGCTACACCTTC; CDR3 protein: CASSLEWSARDRGLYGYTF
V gene: TRBV9; clone size: NA; J gene: TRBJ1-4; D gene: NA; CDR3 DNA: TGTGCCAGCAGCCCGGGGGGTGCTAATGAAAAACTGTTTTTT; CDR3 protein: CASSPGGANEKLFF
V gene: TRBV11-2; clone size: NA; J gene: TRBJ2-3; D gene: TRBD1; CDR3 DNA: TGTGCCAGCAGCACTGGACAGGGGCCAGATACGCAGTATTTT; CDR3 protein: CASSTGQGPDTQYF
V gene: TRBV6-1; clone size: few; J gene: TRBJ1-1; D gene: NA; CDR3 DNA: TGTGCCAGCAGGGAGAGGTACACTGAAGCTTTCTTT; CDR3 protein: CASRERYTEAFF
V gene: TRBV6-1; clone size: NA; J gene: TRBJ2-2; D gene: TRBD1; CDR3 DNA: TGTGCCAGCAAGAGGGGGCTGAACACCGGGGAGCTGTTTTTT; CDR3 protein: CASKRGLNTGELFF
V gene: TRBV6-7; clone size: once; J gene: TRBJ2-7; D gene: NA; CDR3 DNA: TGTGCCAGCAGTTACGTCAAATTCGACAGCGACAACGACTACGAGCAGTACTTC; CDR3 protein: CASSYVKFDSDNDYEQYF
V gene: TRBV18; clone size: NA; J gene: TRBJ2-5; D gene: TRBD1; CDR3 DNA: TGTGCCAGCTCAGGACAGGGGTCCCCAGAGACCCAGTACTTC; CDR3 protein: CASSGQGSPETQYF
V gene: TRBV29-1; clone size: NA; J gene: TRBJ2-2; D gene: NA; CDR3 DNA: TGCAGCGTTGAAGGAACCGGGAGCTCCAATATCGGGGAGCTGTTTTTT; CDR3 protein: CSVEGTGSSNIGELFF
V gene: TRBV11-2; clone size: NA; J gene: TRBJ2-3; D gene: NA; CDR3 DNA: TGTGCCAGCAGCTTAGCGGGCAGGGGGGCCCCAGATACGCAGTATTTT; CDR3 protein: CASSLAGRGAPDTQYF
V gene: TRBV10-3; clone size: NA; J gene: TRBJ1-1; D gene: NA; CDR3 DNA: TGTGCCATCTCCTTTGGGGTCGAATACACTGAAGCTTTCTTT; CDR3 protein: CAISFGVEYTEAFF
V gene: TRBV2; clone size: NA; J gene: TRBJ2-3; D gene: TRBD2; CDR3 DNA: TGTGCCAGCAAATGGACTAGTGGGGGGGCAGATACGCAGTATTTT; CDR3 protein: CASKWTSGGADTQYF
V gene: TRBV5-5; clone size: NA; J gene: TRBJ2-5; D gene: TRBD1; CDR3 DNA: TGTGCCAGCACTCAGGGGGCGGCACAAGAGACCCAGTACTTC; CDR3 protein: CASTQGAAQETQYF
V gene: TRBV7-9; clone size: NA; J gene: TRBJ1-3; D gene: NA; CDR3 DNA: TGTGCCAGCAGCGTAAGCTCTGGAAACACCATATATTTT; CDR3 protein: CASSVSSGNTIYF
V gene: TRBV2; clone size: NA; J gene: TRBJ1-1; D gene: NA; CDR3 DNA: TGTGCCAGCAGTGGGGCGATTGAAGCTTTCTTT; CDR3 protein: CASSGAIEAFF
V gene: TRBV7-3; clone size: NA; J gene: TRBJ1-1; D gene: NA; CDR3 DNA: TGTGCCAGCAGCTCCGAAATGAACACTGAAGCTTTCTTT; CDR3 protein: CASSSEMNTEAFF
V gene: TRBV6-1; clone size: NA; J gene: TRBJ2-7; D gene: TRBD2; CDR3 DNA: TGTGCCAGCAGTGGAGAGCTAGCGGGGTACTCCTACGAGCAGTACTTC; CDR3 protein: CASSGELAGYSYEQYF
V gene: TRBV5-4; clone size: NA; J gene: TRBJ2-3; D gene: TRBD2; CDR3 DNA: TGTGCCAGCAGCTTAAGACTAGTGGGGGGGGCAGATACGCAGTATTTT; CDR3 protein: CASSLRLVGGADTQYF
V gene: TRBV19; clone size: NA; J gene: TRBJ2-5; D gene: TRBD2; CDR3 DNA: TGTGCCAGCCGGAGGGCGGGGGTTCAAGAGACCCAGTACTTC; CDR3 protein: CASRRAGVQETQYF
V gene: TRBV6-6; clone size: once; J gene: TRBJ1-1; D gene: TRBD1; CDR3 DNA: TGTGCCAGCGGGACAGGGGAGAACACTGAAGCTTTCTTT; CDR3 protein: CASGTGENTEAFF
V gene: TRBV6-5; clone size: NA; J gene: TRBJ2-7; D gene: NA; CDR3 DNA: TGTGCCAGCAGTGGCGGGGGCACATACTCCTACGAGCAGTACTTC; CDR3 protein: CASSGGGTYSYEQYF